This T cell receptor (beta chain) was recovered during a study of blood T cell repertoires in COVID-19. The germline gives CDR1 SGHTA, CDR2 FQGNSA. V shed 4 bases and J shed 3 bases, with 3 bases lying between them. This CDR3 has 12 amino acids. Assay used: immunoSEQ multiplex PCR; TCRdb lists only in-frame clones, some missing. The sample has approximately 180,000 clones, 80% to 90% seen once. The TCR originated in a man aged 60-69 years with acute or convalescent COVID-19. V gene TRBV7-2 combines with J gene TRBJ2-2, with D uncertain. Sequencing used peripheral blood. This chain's CDR3 is CASSSDTGELFF. The CDR3 DNA reads as TGTGCCAGCAGCTCCGACACCGGGGAGCTGTTTTTT.